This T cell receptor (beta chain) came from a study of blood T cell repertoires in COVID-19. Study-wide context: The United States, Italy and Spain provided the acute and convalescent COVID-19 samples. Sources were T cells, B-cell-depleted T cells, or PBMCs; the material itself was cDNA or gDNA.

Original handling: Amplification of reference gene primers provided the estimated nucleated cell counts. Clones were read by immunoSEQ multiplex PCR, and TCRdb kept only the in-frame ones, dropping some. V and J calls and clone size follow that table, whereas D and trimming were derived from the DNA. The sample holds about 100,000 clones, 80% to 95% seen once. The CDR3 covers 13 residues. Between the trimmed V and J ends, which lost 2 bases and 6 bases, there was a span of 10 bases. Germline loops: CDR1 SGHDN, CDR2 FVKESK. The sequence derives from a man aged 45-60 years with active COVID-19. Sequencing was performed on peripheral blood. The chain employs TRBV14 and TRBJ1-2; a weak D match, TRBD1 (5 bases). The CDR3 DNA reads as TGTGCCAGCAGCCAACAGGGAAAGGATGGCTACACCTTC. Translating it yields CASSQQGKDGYTF.